Listed here are 6 T cell receptor beta chains from one sample, sequenced in a study of vaccination and CD4 T cells after COVID-19. The antigens for these receptors are not known. Described time point: late sampling 161 to 241 days after vaccination in three convalescent patients. Treatment meaning: roughly ten-day PBMC culture with coronavirus spike peptide pools or control peptides (ViraFEST assay). Cultured CD4+ T-cell DNA underwent Oncomine TCR Beta short-read sequencing. TCRdb passed the PCR reads through MiXCR, listing each CDR3 protein once. The sample has tens of thousands of distinct CDR3 sequences, about two fifths seen once. Sequenced here: CD4+ T cells from blood, cultured in vitro, sampled about 7 months after SARS-CoV-2 vaccination. The origin of the receptors is a human donor who had recovered from COVID-19.

The rearrangement joins TRBV7-8 to TRBJ1-5; D is ambiguous. Germline loops: CDR1 SGHVS, CDR2 FQNEAQ. The CDR3 covers 15 residues. The ends were cut back, 3 bases at V and 1 base at J, with 10 bases in the middle. The CDR3 DNA follows: TGTGCCAGCAGCTTGATGCGGATAAGCAATCAGCCCCAGCATTTT. It specifies CASSLMRISNQPQHF.

This clonotype appeared a few times. In nucleotides, the CDR3 is TGTGCCAGCACCCAGACCGGAGGCACTGAAGCTTTCTTT. It is translated as CASTQTGGTEAFF. V is TRBV5-4 and J is TRBJ1-1; no firm D call. This CDR3 region has 13 residues. Trimming stripped 6 bases from V and 4 bases from J, with 13 bases between. Per germline, CDR1 SGHNT and CDR2 YYREEE (reference sequence).

This sequence joins TRBV18 and TRBJ2-5, with 7 bases aligning to TRBD2. Trimming at V came to 3 bases and at J to 7 bases, leaving 20 bases not matched to a gene. CDR1 is KGHSH and CDR2 is LQKENI in the germline V gene. The CDR3 spans 18 residues. The CDR3 loop is CASSPRAGLDLSVGTQYF. The CDR3 bases are TGTGCCAGCTCACCCCGGGCAGGACTAGATCTTTCCGTGGGGACCCAGTACTTC.

This clonotype was observed a few times. This chain connects TRBV2 to TRBJ2-7, with unresolved D. V dropped 6 bases and J dropped 0 bases, with 9 bases sitting between them. Germline lookup yields CDR1 SNHLY and CDR2 FYNNEI. This CDR3 has 13 residues. This CDR3 reads CASRWQASYEQYF. As DNA, the CDR3 is TGTGCCAGCAGGTGGCAGGCCTCCTACGAGCAGTACTTC.

The chain uses TRBV2 and TRBJ1-1; D remains ambiguous. CDR1 SNHLY and CDR2 FYNNEI come from the germline V gene. The CDR3 sequence is 13 residues long. Trimming pared 5 bases from V and 5 bases from J, leaving 12 bases between. CDR3 loop: CASSPERATEAFF. The DNA of the CDR3 is TGTGCCAGCAGTCCCGAGCGCGCTACTGAAGCTTTCTTT.

This clonotype is a singleton in its sample. Here the CDR3 DNA reads TGCAGTGCTCTAGGCGGGACTAGCGGGGGGAGCTCCTACAATGAGCAGTTCTTC. This gives the protein CSALGGTSGGSSYNEQFF. The genes are TRBV20-1 and TRBJ2-1, with TRBD2 identical over 15 bases. V lost 5 bases, J lost 0 bases, and 8 bases stayed unmatched. The germline V gene encodes CDR1 DFQATT and CDR2 SNEGSKA (reference sequence). CDR3 length: 18 residues.